These T cell receptor beta chains were read from a single sample in a study of monozygotic twins with cystic fibrosis. Sequenced by immunoSEQ multiplex PCR; TCRdb stores in-frame clones only, minus some. Found here are roughly 32,000 clones, around 96% of them singletons; the top ten hold 0.15% to 0.2%. The specimen sequenced was blood. Receptors originate from a girl between 2 and 10 years old with cystic fibrosis. CDR3s include the opening cysteine and the closing phenylalanine or tryptophan. A D gene is named only where the DNA matches it firmly. The size field is filled for only some rows; it gives once, few, many or a size class.

once	.	TRBV5-4	TRBJ1-2	CASSQEAYGYTF	TGTGCCAGCAGTCAAGAGGCTTATGGCTACACCTTC
once	.	TRBV7-2	TRBJ2-2	CASSLMSTETGELFF	TGTGCCAGCAGCTTAATGTCTACGGAAACCGGGGAGCTGTTTTTT
.	TRBD1	TRBV11-3	TRBJ2-7	CASSSRGDRAYEQYF	TGTGCCAGCAGTTCCCGAGGGGACAGAGCCTACGAGCAGTACTTC
.	TRBD1	TRBV6-5	TRBJ2-5	CASSDRGSGETQYF	TGTGCCAGCAGCGACAGGGGATCGGGAGAGACCCAGTACTTC
.	.	TRBV4-1	TRBJ2-7	CASSQTSLREQYF	TGCGCCAGCAGCCAAACTTCCCTTAGGGAGCAGTACTTC
.	.	TRBV27	TRBJ2-7	CASRFGSSSYEQYF	TGTGCCAGCAGATTTGGGTCGAGCTCCTACGAGCAGTACTTC
once	TRBD2	TRBV28	TRBJ2-7	CASYGTSGRSGEQYF	TGTGCCAGCTACGGGACTAGCGGGAGATCGGGCGAGCAGTACTTC
.	TRBD1	TRBV28	TRBJ2-2	CASSSPGGTGFAGELFF	TGTGCCAGCAGTTCACCCGGGGGGACAGGGTTCGCCGGGGAGCTGTTTTTT
once	.	TRBV11-2	TRBJ2-7	CASRITGRFFEQYF	TGTGCCAGCAGGATCACAGGGAGATTCTTCGAGCAGTACTTC
.	.	TRBV6-5	TRBJ1-1	CASRWTTNTEAFF	TGTGCCAGCAGATGGACAACGAACACTGAAGCTTTCTTT
.	TRBD1	TRBV30	TRBJ1-3	CAWDRGSSGNTIYF	TGTGCCTGGGACAGGGGGAGCTCTGGAAACACCATATATTTT
.	TRBD2	TRBV10-3	TRBJ2-7	CAISEGKAGATSGEQYF	TGTGCCATCAGTGAGGGGAAAGCGGGAGCGACCTCGGGCGAGCAGTACTTC
.	TRBD1	TRBV6-6	TRBJ1-1	CASRGTGVTEAFF	TGTGCCAGCAGGGGAACAGGGGTCACTGAAGCTTTCTTT
.	.	TRBV30	TRBJ2-1	CAWSATTLPEQFF	TGTGCCTGGAGTGCCACCACCTTGCCTGAGCAGTTCTTC
.	.	TRBV19	TRBJ1-1	CASSILGRYTEAFF	TGTGCCAGTAGTATTTTAGGCAGATATACTGAAGCTTTCTTT
.	TRBD1	TRBV28	TRBJ1-2	CASSSGQGGGYTF	TGTGCCAGCAGTTCGGGACAGGGGGGTGGCTACACCTTC
.	TRBD1	TRBV6-1	TRBJ2-7	CAGGTGKGEQYF	TGTGCCGGAGGGACAGGGAAAGGCGAGCAGTACTTC
.	TRBD1	TRBV4-1	TRBJ1-2	CASSQLNRGGYTF	TGCGCCAGCAGCCAACTAAACAGGGGCGGCTACACCTTC
.	.	TRBV28	TRBJ1-1	CASTLRVRNTEAFF	TGTGCCAGCACACTCAGGGTCCGGAACACTGAAGCTTTCTTT
.	.	TRBV2	TRBJ2-1	CASSGGPRNEQFF	TGTGCCAGCAGTGGTGGGCCTAGGAATGAGCAGTTCTTC
few	TRBD1	TRBV5-1	TRBJ2-7	CASSLADREYEQYF	TGCGCCAGCAGCTTGGCGGACAGGGAATACGAGCAGTACTTC
.	.	TRBV27	TRBJ1-5	CASSWHPYQPQHF	TGTGCCAGCAGTTGGCACCCGTATCAGCCCCAGCATTTT
.	.	TRBV6-1	TRBJ1-2	CASSLEYGYTF	TGTGCCAGCAGTCTCGAGTATGGCTACACCTTC
.	.	TRBV19	TRBJ1-5	CASQGQLYSNQPQHF	TGTGCCTCCCAGGGGCAGCTCTATAGCAATCAGCCCCAGCATTTT
.	.	TRBV28	TRBJ2-7	CASTWGQSTALPTSGQYF	TGTGCCAGCACCTGGGGCCAGTCGACGGCCCTACCTACGAGCGGGCAGTACTTC
.	TRBD2	TRBV14	TRBJ2-1	CASSARLAGGLEQFF	TGTGCCAGCAGCGCAAGACTAGCGGGAGGACTTGAGCAGTTCTTC
once	TRBD1	TRBV7-6	TRBJ1-5	CASSLGQGSNQPQHF	TGTGCCAGCAGCTTGGGACAGGGAAGCAATCAGCCCCAGCATTTT
.	.	TRBV29-1	TRBJ1-2	CSVPTGFLGYGYTF	TGCAGCGTTCCCACAGGGTTTTTGGGCTATGGCTACACCTTC
.	.	TRBV27	TRBJ2-1	CASSLRDSPYNEQFF	TGTGCCAGCAGCCTTAGAGACAGCCCCTACAATGAGCAGTTCTTC
.	.	TRBV15	TRBJ1-2	CATSPPEDSSTYGYTF	TGTGCCACCAGCCCCCCCGAGGACAGCTCCACCTATGGCTACACCTTC
.	TRBD1	TRBV7-2	TRBJ2-1	CASSLGTGNYNEQFF	TGTGCCAGCAGCTTAGGGACAGGGAATTACAATGAGCAGTTCTTC
.	.	TRBV6-1	TRBJ1-5	CASNTGTSDYQPQHF	TGTGCCAGCAACACCGGGACAAGTGACTATCAGCCCCAGCATTTT
.	.	TRBV11-3	TRBJ1-1	CASSLEENTEAFF	TGTGCCAGCAGCTTAGAAGAGAACACTGAAGCTTTCTTT
once	.	TRBV6-6	TRBJ1-5	CASTTYSNQPQHF	TGTGCCAGTACCACGTATAGCAATCAGCCCCAGCATTTT
.	.	TRBV6-5	TRBJ1-1	CASSSLRESTEAFF	TGTGCCAGCAGCAGCTTGCGGGAGAGCACTGAAGCTTTCTTT
.	.	TRBV2	TRBJ1-2	CASEDGNYGYTF	TGTGCCAGCGAGGACGGAAACTATGGCTACACCTTC
.	.	TRBV6-4	TRBJ1-5	CAGELSFSSNQPQHF	TGTGCCGGTGAACTATCGTTTTCGAGCAATCAGCCCCAGCATTTT
.	.	TRBV30	TRBJ1-2	CAWSVGRVNGYTF	TGTGCCTGGAGTGTAGGCAGGGTGAATGGCTACACCTTC
.	TRBD2	TRBV27	TRBJ2-7	CASSLRLAGVKVWGEQYF	TGTGCCAGCAGTTTACGGCTAGCGGGAGTTAAGGTGTGGGGCGAGCAGTACTTC
.	TRBD1	TRBV5-4	TRBJ2-5	CASSPGTGGQETQYF	TGTGCCAGCAGCCCCGGGACAGGGGGACAAGAGACCCAGTACTTC
.	TRBD1	TRBV19	TRBJ1-1	CASSLRGLNTEAFF	TGTGCCAGTAGTCTCAGGGGGCTGAACACTGAAGCTTTCTTT
.	.	TRBV11-2	TRBJ1-6	CASSLEGLYNSPLHF	TGTGCCAGCAGCTTAGAGGGACTCTATAATTCACCCCTCCACTTT
.	.	TRBV6-4	TRBJ1-3	CASSVIKWSGNTIYF	TGTGCCAGCAGTGTCATCAAGTGGTCTGGAAACACCATATATTTT
.	TRBD1	TRBV10-1	TRBJ2-7	CASIKGRGPPSYEQYF	TGCGCCAGCATTAAAGGAAGGGGGCCTCCCTCCTACGAGCAGTACTTC
.	.	TRBV4-1	TRBJ1-5	CASIDSINQPQHF	TGCGCCAGCATAGACAGTATCAATCAGCCCCAGCATTTT
.	TRBD1	TRBV5-1	TRBJ1-2	CASTRTGDGYTF	TGCGCCAGCACCCGGACAGGGGATGGCTACACCTTC
.	.	TRBV25-1	TRBJ1-1	CASSVATKAFF	TGTGCCAGCAGTGTTGCCACCAAAGCTTTCTTT
.	.	TRBV4-1	TRBJ2-4	CASSQDAGEDIQYF	TGCGCCAGCAGCCAAGATGCAGGGGAGGACATTCAGTACTTC
.	.	TRBV9	TRBJ2-2	CASSVFGSDSGELFF	TGTGCCAGCAGCGTATTCGGGAGTGATTCCGGGGAGCTGTTTTTT
once	.	TRBV9	TRBJ2-3	CASSVGTTDTQYF	TGTGCCAGCAGCGTAGGGACCACAGATACGCAGTATTTT
once	.	TRBV5-4	TRBJ2-1	CASSRAGGVYNEQFF	TGTGCCAGCAGCCGCGCCGGGGGAGTTTACAATGAGCAGTTCTTC
few	.	TRBV2	TRBJ2-5	CASRPGPIQETQYF	TGTGCCAGCAGACCGGGGCCTATACAAGAGACCCAGTACTTC
.	.	TRBV6-5	TRBJ2-7	CASRIWGPDSYEQYF	TGTGCCAGCAGGATATGGGGGCCCGACTCCTACGAGCAGTACTTC